The 27 T cell receptor beta chains reported below all come from one sample, sequenced in a study of blood T cell repertoires in COVID-19. Assay used: immunoSEQ multiplex PCR; TCRdb lists only in-frame clones, some missing. Of fewer than 350,000 clones listed, approximately 89% are singletons. Sequenced sample: peripheral blood. The receptors were sampled from a woman aged 60-75 years with COVID-19, enrolled during active disease.

This clone has a handful of counts. The chain has TRBV28 and TRBJ2-1, with D possibly being TRBD1 (5 bases). CDR3 length: 10 amino acids. Trimming took 11 bases from V and 6 from J, leaving 8 bases between them. Germline CDR1 is MDHEN and CDR2 is SYDVKM. This CDR3 reads CALGRNEQFF. Written as DNA, the CDR3 is TGTGCCTTGGGGCGCAATGAGCAGTTCTTC.

This clone is a singleton in its sample. The J gene is TRBJ1-2, the V gene TRBV6-6, with 12 bases aligning to TRBD1. The CDR3 is 14 amino acids. Germline V lookup: CDR1 MNHNY, CDR2 SVGAGI (reference sequence). Unmatched junction bases numbered 3, after V lost 3 bases and J lost 7 bases. CDR3 region: CASSYGTGGLGYTF. DNA for the CDR3: TGTGCCAGCAGTTATGGGACAGGGGGCCTTGGCTACACCTTC.

Only a few counts were recorded for this clone. This sequence joins TRBV2 and TRBJ1-1; 8 bases align to TRBD1. This CDR3 is 14 amino acids long. In germline, CDR1 is SNHLY, CDR2 FYNNEI. V lost 10 bases, J lost 4 bases, and 11 bases stayed unmatched. CDR3 sequence reads: CATRTGRRGTEAFF. CDR3 DNA sequence: TGTGCCACCCGGACAGGGCGTCGTGGCACTGAAGCTTTCTTT.

This sequence joins TRBV7-9 and TRBJ2-5; the D is unclear. This CDR3 region has 14 residues. Trimming pared 5 bases from V and 5 bases from J, leaving 15 bases between. Germline CDR1 SEHNR, CDR2 FQNEAQ (reference sequence). The CDR3: CASSVVEAAETQYF. For the CDR3, the DNA is TGTGCCAGCAGCGTAGTCGAGGCCGCGGAGACCCAGTACTTC.

The chain is built from TRBV10-2 and TRBJ1-1, with TRBD1 matching 10 bases. The trim removed 9 bases at V and 3 bases at J, leaving 4 bases unmatched. The germline gives CDR1 WSHSY, CDR2 SAAADI. There are 13 residues in the CDR3. Here the CDR3 DNA reads TGCGCCAGTACCGGGACAGGGGACACTGAAGCTTTCTTT. It yields the protein CASTGTGDTEAFF.

This clone was detected only once. The V call is TRBV7-9, the J call TRBJ2-1, with D perhaps TRBD2 (7 bases). V was shortened by 5 bases and J by 3 bases, with 17 bases between the two germline ends. The CDR3 loop spans 16 amino acids. CDR1 is SEHNR and CDR2 is FQNEAQ in the germline V gene (reference sequence). The CDR3 DNA is TGTGCCAGCAGCCTAAGGGGGAGGGAGGACTACAATGAGCAGTTCTTC. As protein: CASSLRGREDYNEQFF.

The chain carries TRBV5-1 and TRBJ1-3; D gene uncertain. The CDR3 is made up of 16 amino acids. V was trimmed by 0 bases and J by 0 bases, leaving 10 bases between them. Germline V gene data show CDR1 as SGHRS and CDR2 as YFSETQ. The CDR3 here is CASSLGALSSGNTIYF. DNA for the CDR3: TGCGCCAGCAGCTTGGGGGCTTTATCCTCTGGAAACACCATATATTTT.

The chain joins TRBV28 to TRBJ2-1; the D is unclear. Per germline, CDR1 MDHEN and CDR2 SYDVKM. This CDR3 spans 14 amino acids. Trimming removed 1 base from V and 8 bases from J, with 12 bases in between. The CDR3 here is CASSLFPDRDEQFF. The DNA for the CDR3 is TGTGCCAGCAGTTTATTCCCCGATCGGGATGAGCAGTTCTTC. Full variable domain (outside the CDR3, taken from reference TRBV28 and TRBJ2-1): DVKVTQSSRYLVKRTGEKVFLECVQDMDHENMFWYRQDPGLGLRLIYFSYDVKMKEKGDIPEGYSVSREKKERFSLILESASTNQTSMYLCASSLFPDRDEQFFGPGTRLTVL.

This chain links TRBV24-1 with TRBJ1-2, with D maybe TRBD1 (6 bases). Trimming cost V 5 bases and J 8 bases, with 17 bases left between them. There are 14 residues in the CDR3. Looked up from germline, CDR1 is KGHDR and CDR2 is SFDVKD. The CDR3 DNA is TGTGCCACCAGTGGCTCCGACCTGGACAGAGGCTACACCTTC. Protein sequence: CATSGSDLDRGYTF.

This chain links TRBV9 with TRBJ1-4, with 8 bases identical to TRBD1. Germline CDR1 SGDLS, CDR2 YYNGEE. The CDR3 totals 17 residues. V shed 3 bases and J 0 bases; nucleotides not matched to a gene: 7. The CDR3 nucleotides read TGTGCCAGCAGCGAAGGACAGGGAGGAGCAACTAATGAAAAACTGTTTTTT. This encodes CASSEGQGGATNEKLFF.

In DNA form, the CDR3 reads TGTGCCAGTAGTAATCCCCCCCTCGATGAGCAGTTCTTC. It is translated as CASSNPPLDEQFF. V usage is TRBV19 and J usage is TRBJ2-1; no clear D. Germline V CDR1 and CDR2: LNHDA, SQIVND (reference sequence). Trimming removed 4 bases from V and 8 bases from J, with 12 bases in between. The CDR3 runs 13 residues.

The CDR3, as DNA: TGTGCCAGCAGGAGACTAGCGGGGGAGAACTACGAGCAGTACTTC. Translated: CASRRLAGENYEQYF. This rearrangement joins TRBV7-3 to TRBJ2-7; TRBD2 aligns across 12 bases. Germline CDR1 SGHTA, CDR2 FQGTGA. The V and J ends lost 6 bases and 3 bases, in that order; junction bases with no gene match: 6. The CDR3 sequence is 15 residues long.

DNA of the CDR3: TGCGCCAGCAGTGAGTCGAGGCAGATGAACTATGGCTACACCTTC. It is translated as CASSESRQMNYGYTF. The chain recombines TRBV10-2 with TRBJ1-2; the D is unclear. Trimming cost V 0 bases and J 2 bases, with 10 bases left between them. CDR1 and CDR2 from the germline V gene are WSHSY and SAAADI. CDR3 length: 15 residues.

The genes are TRBV11-2 and TRBJ2-1; TRBD1 agrees at 9 bases. Germline lookup yields CDR1 SGHAT and CDR2 FQNNGV. The CDR3 extends over 14 amino acids. Unmatched junction bases numbered 5, after V lost 5 bases and J lost 6 bases. CDR3 sequence reads: CASSRQGVGNEQFF. The CDR3 DNA follows: TGTGCCAGCAGCCGACAGGGGGTGGGCAATGAGCAGTTCTTC.

The chain joins TRBV5-5 to TRBJ2-1; D may be TRBD1 (6 bases). Germline CDR1 and CDR2: SGHKS and YYEKEE (reference sequence). This CDR3 contains 17 residues. Trimming shortened V by 6 bases and J by 5 bases, and 24 bases separated the two germline ends. The CDR3 DNA sequence: TGTGCCAGCACCACGATCACCACGTCTCAGGGGAACAATGAGCAGTTCTTC. It translates to CASTTITTSQGNNEQFF.

The chain combines TRBV12-3 or TRBV12-4 with TRBJ1-1; D not resolved. Between the trimmed V and J ends, which lost 6 bases and 8 bases, there was a span of 16 bases. The CDR3 extends over 13 amino acids. The CDR3, as DNA: TGTGCCAGCAGCTATGCCCCGACGGGGGAAGCTTTCTTT. Amino acid sequence: CASSYAPTGEAFF.

J is TRBJ2-3 and V is TRBV15; D is possibly TRBD2 (5 bases). Germline V gene data show CDR1 as LNHNV and CDR2 as YYDKDF (reference sequence). The germline V and J ends were trimmed by 5 bases and 4 bases, with 22 bases remaining between them. The CDR3 is made up of 17 amino acids. CDR3 coding DNA: TGTGCCACCAGCCGACTTGCCGGAGGCGTCGCCTCAGATACGCAGTATTTT. Amino acids: CATSRLAGGVASDTQYF.

This chain links TRBV19 with TRBJ1-5; D perhaps matches TRBD1 (5 bases). The CDR3 is 14 amino acids. V was trimmed by 5 bases and J by 5 bases, leaving 13 bases between them. Germline CDR1 is LNHDA and CDR2 is SQIVND (reference sequence). The CDR3 DNA reads TGTGCCAGTAGTGCCGACAGCCAGTATCAGCCCCAGCATTTT. Amino acids: CASSADSQYQPQHF.

V gene TRBV18 combines with J gene TRBJ1-5, with a tentative D call TRBD1 (5 bases). CDR3 size: 16 residues. Trimming left V 4 bases short and J 6 bases short, with 19 bases between. The germline CDR1 and CDR2 sequences are KGHSH and LQKENI. DNA for the CDR3: TGTGCCAGCTCACTCCTCTCTTCGACCGGGGGTCAGCCCCAGCATTTT. Translation: CASSLLSSTGGQPQHF.

This chain uses TRBV19 with TRBJ2-1, with 13 bases identical to TRBD2. The germline V gene has CDR1 LNHDA and CDR2 SQIVND (reference sequence). CDR3 size: 18 residues. Trimming removed 5 bases from V and 10 bases from J; junction bases left unmatched: 17. This CDR3 reads CASSSYLGTSGEPPEQFF. The CDR3 DNA reads TGTGCCAGTAGTTCCTACCTAGGGACTAGCGGGGAGCCCCCGGAGCAGTTCTTC. Using reference TRBV19 and TRBJ2-1 for the parts outside the CDR3, the full variable domain is DGGITQSPKYLFRKEGQNVTLSCEQNLNHDAMYWYRQDPGQGLRLIYYSQIVNDFQKGDIAEGYSVSREKKESFPLTVTSAQKNPTAFYLCASSSYLGTSGEPPEQFFGPGTRLTVL.

The chain uses TRBV4-2 and TRBJ2-1, with 9 bases identical to TRBD2. Trimming at V came to 5 bases and at J to 8 bases, leaving 4 bases not matched to a gene. CDR1 is LGHNA, CDR2 YNFKEQ, per germline. CDR3 size: 13 residues. CDR3 loop: CASSTLAGDEQFF. CDR3 bases: TGTGCCAGCAGCACGTTAGCGGGGGATGAGCAGTTCTTC.

This chain connects TRBV13 to TRBJ1-5; 10 nucleotides align to TRBD1. CDR3 length equals 17 residues. J gave up 6 bases and V 3 bases, and 11 bases lay outside the gene matches. The germline CDR1 and CDR2 sequences are PRHDT and FYEKMQ (reference sequence). CDR3 residues: CASSLGQGSQIGQPQHF. The DNA of the CDR3 is TGTGCCAGCAGCTTGGGACAGGGGTCTCAGATTGGTCAGCCCCAGCATTTT.

The V gene is TRBV11-2, the J gene TRBJ2-5; the D gene is possibly TRBD2 (6 bases). The germline V and J ends were trimmed by 5 bases and 4 bases, with 20 bases remaining between them. The CDR3 consists of 16 residues. CDR1 is SGHAT and CDR2 is FQNNGV in the germline V gene. The CDR3 DNA is TGTGCCAGCAGCCCCGGGGCACTAGCTGGGGCAGAGACCCAGTACTTC. It translates to CASSPGALAGAETQYF.

The CDR3 DNA sequence: TGTGCCAGCAGCCCGCTCGCCGGGACACGTAGAAACGAGCAGTACTTC. It codes for CASSPLAGTRRNEQYF. The genes are TRBV6-6 and TRBJ2-7, with a weak D call TRBD1 (6 bases). V was cut by 6 bases and J by 5 bases, with 23 bases left in between. CDR1 and CDR2 from the germline V gene are MNHNY and SVGAGI (reference sequence). The CDR3 covers 16 residues.

This chain joins TRBV19 and TRBJ1-1; 8 bases are a match to TRBD1. This CDR3 is 14 amino acids long. Germline V lookup: CDR1 LNHDA, CDR2 SQIVND (reference sequence). Trimming removed 2 bases from V and 4 bases from J; junction bases left unmatched: 3. CDR3 sequence reads: CASSIQGARTEAFF. In nucleotides, the CDR3 is TGTGCCAGTAGTATACAGGGGGCGCGCACTGAAGCTTTCTTT.

The chain couples TRBV13 to TRBJ2-2; 9 bases map to TRBD2. This CDR3 is built from 18 residues. The junction had 10 bases not matched to a gene; V was cut back by 5 bases and J by 0 bases. CDR1 is PRHDT, CDR2 FYEKMQ, per germline (reference sequence). The CDR3 nucleotides are TGTGCCAGCAGCGCTGAAGAAGCGGGGGGCCCGAACACCGGGGAGCTGTTTTTT. Protein sequence: CASSAEEAGGPNTGELFF.

The chain combines TRBV30 with TRBJ1-2; no firm D call. The ends were cut back, 5 bases at V and 2 bases at J, with 12 bases in the middle. CDR1 is GTSNPN and CDR2 is SVGIG in the germline V gene (reference sequence). The CDR3 contains 13 residues. CDR3 nucleotides: TGTGCCTGGTTCGTTCGGGAAAACTATGGCTACACCTTC. This translates into CAWFVRENYGYTF.